Listed below are T cell receptor beta chains from one sample, sequenced in a study of early T cells in non-severe SARS-CoV-2 infection. TCRdb analysed the 5' RACE reads with MiXCR anew, one entry per CDR3 protein. The data contain tens of thousands of distinct CDR3 sequences, approximately 13% of them singletons. The sample was whole blood. The receptor source for this set is an adult who was a healthcare worker with PCR-confirmed SARS-CoV-2 infection or an uninfected control (not recorded which). Each CDR3 is given with its conserved first and last residue. Each record gives: V gene, J gene, D gene, clone size, CDR3 protein, CDR3 DNA. D genes are given only for firm matches. Clone size is stated in some rows and not others, as once, few, many or a class when expanded.

v_call: TRBV13; j_call: TRBJ2-3; d_call: .; clone_size: many; cdr3_aa: CASRGAASSTDTQYF; cdr3_nt: TGTGCCAGCAGGGGGGCCGCCAGTAGCACAGATACGCAGTATTTT
v_call: TRBV6-5; j_call: TRBJ2-1; d_call: TRBD2; clone_size: many; cdr3_aa: CASLRTSKPYEQFF; cdr3_nt: TGTGCCAGCCTCCGGACTAGTAAGCCCTATGAGCAGTTCTTC
v_call: TRBV7-2; j_call: TRBJ2-1; d_call: .; clone_size: few; cdr3_aa: CASSPGHRGMEQFF; cdr3_nt: TGTGCCAGCAGCCCCGGACACCGAGGAATGGAGCAGTTCTTC
v_call: TRBV10-3; j_call: TRBJ2-7; d_call: .; clone_size: few; cdr3_aa: CASTTGTSYEQYF; cdr3_nt: TGTGCTTCCACAACGGGGACCTCCTACGAGCAGTACTTC
v_call: TRBV6-1; j_call: TRBJ2-7; d_call: TRBD1; clone_size: .; cdr3_aa: CASSRDRGDEQYF; cdr3_nt: TGTGCCAGCAGTAGGGACAGGGGTGACGAGCAGTACTTC
v_call: TRBV19; j_call: TRBJ2-6; d_call: .; clone_size: .; cdr3_aa: CASTPGSGANVLTF; cdr3_nt: TGTGCCAGTACCCCAGGCTCTGGGGCCAACGTCCTGACTTTC
v_call: TRBV7-9; j_call: TRBJ1-5; d_call: .; clone_size: many; cdr3_aa: CASSLMGGMGNQPQHF; cdr3_nt: TGTGCCAGCAGCTTAATGGGGGGCATGGGCAATCAGCCCCAGCATTTT
v_call: TRBV2; j_call: TRBJ2-1; d_call: .; clone_size: many; cdr3_aa: CASNPGVGEQFF; cdr3_nt: TGTGCCAGCAACCCGGGAGTCGGTGAGCAGTTCTTC
v_call: TRBV20-1; j_call: TRBJ2-3; d_call: TRBD2; clone_size: .; cdr3_aa: CSALSGTSGLTDTQYF; cdr3_nt: TGCAGTGCTCTATCCGGGACTAGCGGTCTCACAGATACGCAGTATTTT
v_call: TRBV15; j_call: TRBJ1-3; d_call: .; clone_size: many; cdr3_aa: CATSSRLGAGNTIYF; cdr3_nt: TGTGCCACCAGCAGCCGCCTGGGGGCTGGAAACACCATATATTTT
v_call: TRBV19; j_call: TRBJ2-2; d_call: TRBD2; clone_size: .; cdr3_aa: CASSGLAGLGELFF; cdr3_nt: TGTGCCAGTTCGGGACTAGCGGGACTCGGGGAGCTGTTTTTT
v_call: TRBV27; j_call: TRBJ1-2; d_call: .; clone_size: .; cdr3_aa: CASSFGAGVNLYGYTF; cdr3_nt: TGTGCCAGCAGTTTCGGGGCGGGGGTAAACTTATATGGCTACACCTTC
v_call: TRBV29-1; j_call: TRBJ2-7; d_call: TRBD2; clone_size: few; cdr3_aa: CSVEGLAGERGYEQYF; cdr3_nt: TGCAGCGTTGAGGGACTAGCGGGAGAAAGGGGTTACGAGCAGTACTTC
v_call: TRBV29-1; j_call: TRBJ2-3; d_call: TRBD1; clone_size: .; cdr3_aa: CSVLQGISGDTQYF; cdr3_nt: TGCAGCGTTTTACAGGGGATCTCCGGAGATACGCAGTATTTT
v_call: TRBV28; j_call: TRBJ2-2; d_call: .; clone_size: many; cdr3_aa: CASRLSTGELFF; cdr3_nt: TGTGCCAGCAGACTGTCTACCGGGGAGCTGTTTTTT
v_call: TRBV5-8; j_call: TRBJ2-1; d_call: .; clone_size: .; cdr3_aa: CASRRGTHEQFF; cdr3_nt: TGTGCCAGCAGGCGTGGGACGCATGAGCAGTTCTTC
v_call: TRBV3-1; j_call: TRBJ2-4; d_call: TRBD2; clone_size: .; cdr3_aa: CASSLLSAGGGNIQYF; cdr3_nt: TGTGCCAGCAGCCTCCTTTCAGCGGGAGGGGGAAACATTCAGTACTTC
v_call: TRBV28; j_call: TRBJ1-1; d_call: .; clone_size: .; cdr3_aa: CASRRSGGTEAFF; cdr3_nt: TGTGCCAGCAGGCGTTCGGGGGGGACTGAAGCTTTCTTT
v_call: TRBV5-1; j_call: TRBJ2-1; d_call: .; clone_size: few; cdr3_aa: CASSFLFYNEQFF; cdr3_nt: TGCGCCAGCAGTTTTCTCTTCTACAATGAGCAGTTCTTC
v_call: TRBV7-9; j_call: TRBJ2-7; d_call: .; clone_size: few; cdr3_aa: CASSAGAPNYEQYF; cdr3_nt: TGTGCCAGCAGCGCGGGCGCACCCAACTACGAGCAGTACTTC
v_call: TRBV18; j_call: TRBJ1-1; d_call: .; clone_size: .; cdr3_aa: CASSPRATSNTEAFF; cdr3_nt: TGTGCCAGCTCACCTAGGGCCACCTCCAACACTGAAGCTTTCTTT
v_call: TRBV29-1; j_call: TRBJ2-3; d_call: .; clone_size: few; cdr3_aa: CSVYWTYTQYF; cdr3_nt: TGCAGCGTCTATTGGACTTATACGCAGTATTTT
v_call: TRBV20-1; j_call: TRBJ2-7; d_call: .; clone_size: few; cdr3_aa: CSGPDQSSYEQYF; cdr3_nt: TGCAGTGGGCCTGACCAGAGCTCCTACGAGCAGTACTTC
v_call: TRBV21-1; j_call: TRBJ1-2; d_call: .; clone_size: few; cdr3_aa: CASSTRPKPYGYTF; cdr3_nt: TGTGCCAGCAGCACCCGGCCAAAACCATATGGCTACACCTTC
v_call: TRBV28; j_call: TRBJ2-7; d_call: .; clone_size: .; cdr3_aa: CASSPQLHEQYF; cdr3_nt: TGTGCCAGCTCCCCCCAATTGCACGAGCAGTACTTC
v_call: TRBV11-2; j_call: TRBJ2-1; d_call: TRBD2; clone_size: .; cdr3_aa: CASSPRTSGRLGNEQFF; cdr3_nt: TGTGCCAGCAGCCCCCGGACTAGCGGGAGGTTAGGCAATGAGCAGTTCTTC
v_call: TRBV7-2; j_call: TRBJ1-2; d_call: .; clone_size: many; cdr3_aa: CASSSGRIYGYTF; cdr3_nt: TGTGCCAGCAGCTCAGGACGGATCTATGGCTACACCTTC
v_call: TRBV5-1; j_call: TRBJ2-7; d_call: TRBD1; clone_size: .; cdr3_aa: CASSVTGPYEQYF; cdr3_nt: TGCGCCAGCAGCGTGACAGGGCCCTACGAGCAGTACTTC
v_call: TRBV27; j_call: TRBJ1-1; d_call: .; clone_size: few; cdr3_aa: CASSLSTNTEAFF; cdr3_nt: TGTGCCAGCAGTCTTTCAACGAACACTGAAGCTTTCTTT
v_call: TRBV18; j_call: TRBJ2-1; d_call: .; clone_size: .; cdr3_aa: CASSSSTSSEQFF; cdr3_nt: TGTGCCAGCTCATCCTCTACTAGCAGTGAGCAGTTCTTC
v_call: TRBV30; j_call: TRBJ2-7; d_call: TRBD2; clone_size: few; cdr3_aa: CAWKYESGRVYEQYF; cdr3_nt: TGTGCCTGGAAATATGAGAGCGGGAGGGTTTACGAGCAGTACTTC
v_call: TRBV7-6; j_call: TRBJ2-7; d_call: .; clone_size: many; cdr3_aa: CASSENSAYEQYF; cdr3_nt: TGTGCCAGCAGCGAAAACTCGGCGTACGAGCAGTACTTC
v_call: TRBV28; j_call: TRBJ1-2; d_call: .; clone_size: .; cdr3_aa: CASSLQGYGYTF; cdr3_nt: TGTGCCAGCAGTTTACAGGGCTATGGCTACACCTTC
v_call: TRBV3-1; j_call: TRBJ2-1; d_call: TRBD2; clone_size: few; cdr3_aa: CASSQDLSVTSGSLKVRQFF; cdr3_nt: TGTGCCAGCAGCCAAGATCTTTCGGTAACTAGCGGGAGTCTGAAGGTTAGGCAGTTCTTC
v_call: TRBV18; j_call: TRBJ1-1; d_call: .; clone_size: many; cdr3_aa: CASSPLQNSNTEAFF; cdr3_nt: TGTGCCAGCTCACCGCTACAGAACAGCAACACTGAAGCTTTCTTT
v_call: TRBV20-1; j_call: TRBJ1-4; d_call: .; clone_size: .; cdr3_aa: CSARDLADEKLFF; cdr3_nt: TGCAGTGCTAGAGATCTGGCGGATGAAAAACTGTTTTTT
v_call: TRBV7-2; j_call: TRBJ2-1; d_call: .; clone_size: many; cdr3_aa: CASSLRSGMEVEQFF; cdr3_nt: TGTGCCAGCAGCTTGCGGTCGGGAATGGAAGTTGAGCAGTTCTTC
v_call: TRBV12-3/TRBV12-4; j_call: TRBJ2-7; d_call: .; clone_size: many; cdr3_aa: CASSLRQALGEQYF; cdr3_nt: TGTGCCAGCAGTTTGAGGCAGGCCCTGGGCGAGCAGTACTTC
v_call: TRBV29-1; j_call: TRBJ2-7; d_call: .; clone_size: many; cdr3_aa: CSVLDESPTYEQYF; cdr3_nt: TGCAGCGTCCTTGACGAGAGCCCCACCTACGAGCAGTACTTC
v_call: TRBV27; j_call: TRBJ2-1; d_call: TRBD2; clone_size: many; cdr3_aa: CASSGTSGSFEEFF; cdr3_nt: TGTGCCAGCAGCGGGACTAGCGGGAGTTTCGAGGAGTTCTTC
v_call: TRBV4-1; j_call: TRBJ2-7; d_call: TRBD1; clone_size: many; cdr3_aa: CASSQAPDRFSYEQYF; cdr3_nt: TGCGCCAGCAGCCAAGCCCCGGACAGGTTCTCCTACGAGCAGTACTTC
v_call: TRBV7-9; j_call: TRBJ2-1; d_call: .; clone_size: .; cdr3_aa: CASRGSSYNEQFF; cdr3_nt: TGTGCCAGTAGAGGCAGCTCCTACAATGAGCAGTTCTTC
v_call: TRBV7-9; j_call: TRBJ2-7; d_call: .; clone_size: many; cdr3_aa: CASSPGLSYEQYF; cdr3_nt: TGTGCCAGCAGCCCCGGATTGTCCTACGAGCAGTACTTC
v_call: TRBV3-1; j_call: TRBJ2-5; d_call: TRBD2; clone_size: few; cdr3_aa: CASSVRLAGGQETQYF; cdr3_nt: TGTGCCAGCAGCGTCCGACTAGCGGGAGGCCAAGAGACCCAGTACTTC
v_call: TRBV5-1; j_call: TRBJ2-6; d_call: .; clone_size: once; cdr3_aa: CASSLGHRSGANVLTF; cdr3_nt: TGCGCCAGCAGCCTGGGACATCGCTCTGGGGCCAACGTCCTGACTTTC
v_call: TRBV7-8; j_call: TRBJ2-1; d_call: TRBD2; clone_size: .; cdr3_aa: CASSLVAGDTYNEQFF; cdr3_nt: TGTGCCAGCAGCTTAGTTGCGGGAGATACCTACAATGAGCAGTTCTTC
v_call: TRBV20-1; j_call: TRBJ1-6; d_call: TRBD1; clone_size: once; cdr3_aa: CSARGTVSYNSPLHF; cdr3_nt: TGCAGTGCTAGGGGGACAGTCTCCTATAATTCACCCCTCCACTTT
v_call: TRBV7-6; j_call: TRBJ2-3; d_call: TRBD2; clone_size: .; cdr3_aa: CASSPVGGRAADTQYF; cdr3_nt: TGTGCCAGCAGCCCTGTGGGCGGGAGGGCCGCAGATACGCAGTATTTT